Only a few counts were recorded for the clone carrying this T cell receptor beta chain. Antigen unknown. TCRdb reprocessed the 5' RACE reads via MiXCR and lists one record per CDR3 protein. The sample records 400,000 to 500,000 distinct CDR3 sequences, around 15% being singletons. Trimming took 2 bases from V and 3 from J, leaving 12 bases between them. The CDR3 is 14 amino acids. Germline lookup yields CDR1 SGHDT and CDR2 YYEEEE. This record belongs to a study of identical twins. Study results and limitations: It was possible that invariant MAIT and iNKT cells partly confounded the zero-insertion analyses. Fewer insertions were carried by abundant cord blood beta clonotypes, but none was seen in memory repertoires. Researchers reported excess low generation probability among twin-shared out-of-frame alpha sequences.

The same sample was also used in a study of yellow fever vaccine responses in identical twins.

Input material: CD4+ T cells sorted from blood. This receptor was obtained from a woman younger than 35 in good health. The J gene is TRBJ2-7, the V gene TRBV5-6, with D tentatively TRBD2 (6 bases). The CDR3 protein is CASSFTAGIYEQYF. Written as DNA, the CDR3 is TGTGCCAGCAGCTTTACCGCGGGGATCTACGAGCAGTACTTC.